This paragraph reports one T cell receptor beta chain. This specimen comes from a study of blood T cell repertoires in COVID-19. Study summary: Collection of acute and convalescent COVID-19 samples took place in the United States, Italy and Spain. T cells, B-cell-depleted T cells, or PBMCs provided the cDNA or gDNA that served as material.

Enrollment of patients from Seattle took place during active infection, with longitudinal follow-up. V lost 5 bases and J lost 0; bases outside the gene matches: 9. The CDR3 loop spans 18 amino acids. Looked up from germline, CDR1 is SGDLS and CDR2 is YYNGEE. Under the authors' procedure: Reference gene primer amplification in the assay estimated nucleated cell counts. The data were produced by immunoSEQ multiplex PCR, yet TCRdb's version contains in-frame clones alone and is incomplete. That table gives V, J and clone size, and the DNA gave D and trimming. This sample has 350,000 to 450,000 clones, with over 75% found just once.

Source material: peripheral blood. The chain joins TRBV9 to TRBJ2-6; 9 nucleotides agree with TRBD1. The receptor was derived from an older woman with COVID-19, enrolled during active disease. This CDR3 is CASSADRGASSGANVLTF. In nucleotides, the CDR3 is TGTGCCAGCAGTGCAGACAGGGGGGCATCCTCTGGGGCCAACGTCCTGACTTTC.